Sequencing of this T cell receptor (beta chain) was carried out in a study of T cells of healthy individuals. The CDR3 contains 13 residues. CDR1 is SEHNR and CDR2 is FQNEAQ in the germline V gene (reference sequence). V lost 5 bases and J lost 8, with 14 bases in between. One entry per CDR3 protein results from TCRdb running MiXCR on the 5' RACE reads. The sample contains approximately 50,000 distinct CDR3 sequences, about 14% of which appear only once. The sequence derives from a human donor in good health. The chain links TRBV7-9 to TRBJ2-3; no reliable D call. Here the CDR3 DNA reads TGTGCCAGCAGCGTTCGTGAAATCCCTACGCAGTATTTT. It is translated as CASSVREIPTQYF.